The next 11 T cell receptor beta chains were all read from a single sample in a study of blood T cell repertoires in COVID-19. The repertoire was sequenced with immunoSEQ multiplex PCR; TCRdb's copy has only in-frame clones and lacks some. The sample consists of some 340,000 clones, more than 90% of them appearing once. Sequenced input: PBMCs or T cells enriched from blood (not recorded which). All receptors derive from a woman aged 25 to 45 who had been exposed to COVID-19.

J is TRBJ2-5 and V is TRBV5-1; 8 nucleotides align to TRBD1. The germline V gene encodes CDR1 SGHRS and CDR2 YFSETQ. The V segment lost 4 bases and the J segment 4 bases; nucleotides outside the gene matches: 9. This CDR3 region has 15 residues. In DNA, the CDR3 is TGCGCCAGCAGCCCCCAGGGGGCGAAGGGAGAGACCCAGTACTTC. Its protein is CASSPQGAKGETQYF.

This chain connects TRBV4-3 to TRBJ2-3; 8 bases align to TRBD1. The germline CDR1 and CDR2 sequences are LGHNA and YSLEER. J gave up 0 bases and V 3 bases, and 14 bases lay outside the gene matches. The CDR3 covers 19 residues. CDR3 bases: TGCGCCAGCAGCCAGGGGGCAGGGGGCCCATCCTTTAGCACAGATACGCAGTATTTT. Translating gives CASSQGAGGPSFSTDTQYF.

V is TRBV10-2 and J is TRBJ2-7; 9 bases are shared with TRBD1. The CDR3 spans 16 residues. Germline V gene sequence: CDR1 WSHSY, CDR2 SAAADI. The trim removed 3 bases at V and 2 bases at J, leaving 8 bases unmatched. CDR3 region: CASSDQGQGFPYEQYF. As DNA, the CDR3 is TGCGCCAGCAGTGATCAGGGACAGGGATTTCCCTACGAGCAGTACTTC.

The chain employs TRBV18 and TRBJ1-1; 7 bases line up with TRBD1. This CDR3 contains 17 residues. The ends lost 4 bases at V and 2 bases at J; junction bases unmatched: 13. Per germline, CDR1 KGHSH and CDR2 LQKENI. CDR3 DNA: TGTGCCAGCTCACTTACTTCGACAGGGTGGGGAAACACTGAAGCTTTCTTT. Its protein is CASSLTSTGWGNTEAFF.

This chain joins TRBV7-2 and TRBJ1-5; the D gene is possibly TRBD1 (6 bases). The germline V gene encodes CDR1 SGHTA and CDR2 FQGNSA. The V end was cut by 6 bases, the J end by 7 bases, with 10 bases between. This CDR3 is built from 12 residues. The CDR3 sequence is CASRDSNQPQHF. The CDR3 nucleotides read TGTGCCAGCAGGGACAGTAACCAGCCCCAGCATTTT.

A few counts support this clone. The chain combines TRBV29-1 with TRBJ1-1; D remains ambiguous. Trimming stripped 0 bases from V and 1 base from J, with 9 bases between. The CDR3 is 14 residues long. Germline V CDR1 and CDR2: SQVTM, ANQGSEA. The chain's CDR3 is CSVEDLSPNTEAFF. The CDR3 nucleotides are TGCAGCGTTGAAGATCTTTCTCCGAACACTGAAGCTTTCTTT. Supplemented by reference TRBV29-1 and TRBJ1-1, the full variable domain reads SAVISQKPSRDICQRGTSLTIQCQVDSQVTMMFWYRQQPGQSLTLIATANQGSEATYESGFVIDKFPISRPNLTFSTLTVSNMSPEDSSIYLCSVEDLSPNTEAFFGQGTRLTVV.

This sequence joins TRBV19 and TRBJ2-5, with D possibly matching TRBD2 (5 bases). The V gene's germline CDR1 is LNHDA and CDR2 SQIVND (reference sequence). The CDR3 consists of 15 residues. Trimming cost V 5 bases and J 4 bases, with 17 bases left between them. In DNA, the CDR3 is TGTGCCAGTAGTTTGGAGAGGAGGCCCTCAGAGACCCAGTACTTC. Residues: CASSLERRPSETQYF.

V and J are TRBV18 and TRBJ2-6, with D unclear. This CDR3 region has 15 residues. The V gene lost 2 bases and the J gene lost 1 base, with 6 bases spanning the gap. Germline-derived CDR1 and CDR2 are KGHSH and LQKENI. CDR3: CASSPSLSGANVLTF. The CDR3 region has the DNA TGTGCCAGCTCACCAAGCCTGTCTGGGGCCAACGTCCTGACTTTC.

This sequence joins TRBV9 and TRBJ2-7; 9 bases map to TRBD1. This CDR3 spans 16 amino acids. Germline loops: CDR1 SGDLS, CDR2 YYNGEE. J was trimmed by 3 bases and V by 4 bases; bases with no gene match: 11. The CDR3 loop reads CASSPGQGSLVYEQYF. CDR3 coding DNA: TGTGCCAGCAGCCCCGGACAGGGGTCACTGGTCTACGAGCAGTACTTC.

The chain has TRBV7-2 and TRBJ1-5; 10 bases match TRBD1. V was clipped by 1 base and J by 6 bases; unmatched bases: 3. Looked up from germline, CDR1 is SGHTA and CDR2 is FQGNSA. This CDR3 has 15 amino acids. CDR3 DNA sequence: TGTGCCAGCAGCTTAGGACAGGGGGCGCGTCAGCCCCAGCATTTT. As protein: CASSLGQGARQPQHF. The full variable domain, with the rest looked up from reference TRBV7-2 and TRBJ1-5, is GAGVSQSPSNKVTEKGKDVELRCDPISGHTALYWYRQSLGQGLEFLIYFQGNSAPDKSGLPSDRFSAERTGGSVSTLTIQRTQQEDSAVYLCASSLGQGARQPQHFGDGTRLSIL.

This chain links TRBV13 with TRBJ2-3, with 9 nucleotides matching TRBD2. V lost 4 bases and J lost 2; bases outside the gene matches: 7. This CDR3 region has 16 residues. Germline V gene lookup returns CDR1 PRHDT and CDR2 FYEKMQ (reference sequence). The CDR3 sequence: CASSSLAGTFTDTQYF. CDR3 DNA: TGTGCCAGCAGCTCGCTAGCGGGGACCTTCACAGATACGCAGTATTTT.